The 13 T cell receptor beta chains given below trace back to one sample, sequenced in a study of T cell changes during pregnancy in multiple sclerosis. Clones were sequenced by immunoSEQ multiplex PCR, and TCRdb holds only the in-frame ones, with some missing. The table has 45,000 to 50,000 clones, roughly 92% seen once. Material: CD4+ T cells from peripheral blood mononuclear cells, obtained in the second trimester of pregnancy. These receptors originate from a female donor in good health, enrolled as a control in a pregnancy study.

This clone appeared once. The chain joins TRBV9 to TRBJ2-7; D unclear. Germline V lookup: CDR1 SGDLS, CDR2 YYNGEE. V dropped 0 bases and J dropped 3 bases, with 7 bases sitting between them. This CDR3 comprises 13 residues. CDR3 loop: CASSVDGDYEQYF. As DNA, the CDR3 is TGTGCCAGCAGCGTAGACGGAGACTACGAGCAGTACTTC.

The rearrangement uses TRBV5-1 and TRBJ2-2; D possibly corresponds to TRBD2 (5 bases). Trimming left V 3 bases short and J 6 bases short, with 15 bases between. The CDR3 is 15 residues long. Germline V lookup: CDR1 SGHRS, CDR2 YFSETQ. The CDR3 protein is CASSSGDEAAGELFF. The CDR3 nucleotides read TGCGCCAGCAGCTCCGGAGACGAAGCGGCCGGGGAGCTGTTTTTT.

V gene TRBV14 combines with J gene TRBJ1-2; no definite D call. The length of the CDR3 is 12 residues. Germline V CDR1 and CDR2: SGHDN, FVKESK. Trimming took 4 bases from V and 7 from J, leaving 10 bases between them. CDR3 sequence reads: CASSPLLSGYTF. The CDR3 DNA is TGTGCCAGCAGCCCGTTATTATCTGGCTACACCTTC.

The CDR3 protein is CASSLQGALGQPQHF. The CDR3 coding sequence is TGTGCCAGTAGTTTACAGGGGGCCTTGGGTCAGCCCCAGCATTTT. The chain uses TRBV19 and TRBJ1-5; 9 nucleotides agree with TRBD1. Germline CDR1 LNHDA, CDR2 SQIVND (reference sequence). This CDR3 is built from 15 residues. Losses at the gene ends were 5 bases for V and 6 bases for J; bases not matched to a gene: 8. The full variable domain, in which reference TRBV19 and TRBJ1-5 provide the parts outside the CDR3, is DGGITQSPKYLFRKEGQNVTLSCEQNLNHDAMYWYRQDPGQGLRLIYYSQIVNDFQKGDIAEGYSVSREKKESFPLTVTSAQKNPTAFYLCASSLQGALGQPQHFGDGTRLSIL.

The rearrangement uses TRBV5-4 and TRBJ1-1; 11 bases align to TRBD1. Germline CDR1 is SGHNT and CDR2 is YYREEE (reference sequence). V was pared by 0 bases and J by 4 bases, with 8 bases of the junction left unmatched. The CDR3 runs to 17 residues. The CDR3 reads CASSLAADRGRVTEAFF. The CDR3 region has the DNA TGTGCCAGCAGCTTGGCCGCGGACAGGGGGCGCGTCACTGAAGCTTTCTTT.

V is TRBV9 and J is TRBJ2-5; a weak D match, TRBD1 (6 bases). This CDR3 has 14 amino acids. Germline loops: CDR1 SGDLS, CDR2 YYNGEE. V lost 2 bases and J lost 5, with 13 bases in between. CDR3 DNA: TGTGCCAGCAGCGTCCTTGGGGGCTTGGAGACCCAGTACTTC. Translated, it gives CASSVLGGLETQYF.

A single count supports this clone. The chain has TRBV5-1 and TRBJ1-2; 11 nucleotides agree with TRBD1. The CDR3 is made up of 15 amino acids. The V gene's germline CDR1 is SGHRS and CDR2 YFSETQ. V was pared by 4 bases and J by 4 bases, with 6 bases of the junction left unmatched. This CDR3 reads CASSPGTGGSYGYTF. CDR3 DNA: TGCGCCAGCAGCCCGGGGACAGGGGGAAGCTATGGCTACACCTTC.

The J gene is TRBJ2-7, the V gene TRBV7-7; 7 positions match TRBD2. Germline V lookup: CDR1 SSHAT, CDR2 FNYEAQ (reference sequence). V lost 1 base and J lost 6; bases outside the gene matches: 3. This CDR3 has 13 amino acids. The CDR3 reads CASSLERGSEQYF. CDR3 nucleotide sequence: TGTGCCAGCAGCTTAGAGCGGGGTAGCGAGCAGTACTTC.

This clone is medium-sized (0.01 to 0.1%) by share. The chain recombines TRBV9 with TRBJ1-6; D is unresolved. V shed 1 base and J shed 11 bases, with 19 bases lying between them. In germline, CDR1 is SGDLS, CDR2 YYNGEE. The CDR3 runs 16 residues. The CDR3 nucleotides are TGTGCCAGCAGCGTACCAGATCGCCGGGGTAAAACACCCCTCCACTTT. Translation gives CASSVPDRRGKTPLHF.

V is TRBV19 and J is TRBJ1-5; D is ambiguous. This CDR3 spans 12 amino acids. CDR1 LNHDA and CDR2 SQIVND come from the germline V gene (reference sequence). V lost 6 bases to trimming and J lost 4 bases, with 7 bases between them. CDR3 protein: CASRWENQPQHF. For the CDR3, the DNA is TGTGCCAGTAGGTGGGAGAATCAGCCCCAGCATTTT.

This sequence joins TRBV5-1 and TRBJ1-2; possibly TRBD1 for D (5 bases). Trimming removed 0 bases from V and 7 bases from J, with 16 bases in between. The CDR3 extends over 15 amino acids. Germline values: CDR1 SGHRS, CDR2 YFSETQ. CDR3 nucleotides: TGCGCCAGCAGCTTGGACAGGTCCAATCGTGGTGGCTACACCTTC. It codes for CASSLDRSNRGGYTF.

The genes are TRBV30 and TRBJ2-1; 15 bases are a match to TRBD2. This CDR3 has 17 residues. Per the germline V gene, CDR1 is GTSNPN and CDR2 is SVGIG (reference sequence). The trim removed 5 bases at V and 6 bases at J, leaving 11 bases unmatched. CDR3 loop: CAWGIPGLAGGRNEQFF. CDR3 coding DNA: TGTGCCTGGGGCATCCCGGGACTAGCGGGGGGACGCAATGAGCAGTTCTTC.

V and J are TRBV19 and TRBJ1-5; D is undetermined. This CDR3 is built from 17 residues. The germline gives CDR1 LNHDA, CDR2 SQIVND (reference sequence). Trimming shortened V by 5 bases and J by 0 bases, and 17 bases separated the two germline ends. This CDR3 reads CASSVLTRVDSNQPQHF. The CDR3, as DNA: TGTGCCAGTAGTGTACTAACTCGGGTCGATAGCAATCAGCCCCAGCATTTT.